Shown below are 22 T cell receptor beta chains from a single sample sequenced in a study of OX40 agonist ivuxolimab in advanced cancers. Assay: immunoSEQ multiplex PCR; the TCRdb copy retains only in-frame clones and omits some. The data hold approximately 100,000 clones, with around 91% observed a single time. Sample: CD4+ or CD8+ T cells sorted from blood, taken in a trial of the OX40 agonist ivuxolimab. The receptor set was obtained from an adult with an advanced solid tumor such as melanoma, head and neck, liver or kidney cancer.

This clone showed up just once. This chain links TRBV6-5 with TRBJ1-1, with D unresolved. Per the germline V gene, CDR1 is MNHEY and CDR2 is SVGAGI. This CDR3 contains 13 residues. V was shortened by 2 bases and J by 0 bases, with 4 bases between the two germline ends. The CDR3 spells CASSYGMNTEAFF. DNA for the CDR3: TGTGCCAGCAGTTACGGCATGAACACTGAAGCTTTCTTT.

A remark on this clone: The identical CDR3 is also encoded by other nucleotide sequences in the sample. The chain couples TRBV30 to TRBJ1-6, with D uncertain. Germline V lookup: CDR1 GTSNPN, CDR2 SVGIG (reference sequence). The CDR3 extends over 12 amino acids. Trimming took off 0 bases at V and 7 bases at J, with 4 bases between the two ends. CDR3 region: CAWSVGNSPLHF. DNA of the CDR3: TGTGCCTGGAGTGTAGGCAATTCACCCCTCCACTTT.

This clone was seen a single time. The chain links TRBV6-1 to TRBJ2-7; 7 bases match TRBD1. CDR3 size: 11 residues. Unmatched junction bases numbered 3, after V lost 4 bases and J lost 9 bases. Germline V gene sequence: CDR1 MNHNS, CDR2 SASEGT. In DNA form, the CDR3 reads TGTGCCAGCAGTGGGGACAGACCGCAGTACTTC. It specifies CASSGDRPQYF.

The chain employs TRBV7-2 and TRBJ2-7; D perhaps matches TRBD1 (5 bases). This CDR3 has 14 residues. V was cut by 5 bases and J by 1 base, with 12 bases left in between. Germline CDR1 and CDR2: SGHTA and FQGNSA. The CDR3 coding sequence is TGTGCCAGCAGCCTTGTAAGGGGATCCTACGAGCAGTACTTC. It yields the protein CASSLVRGSYEQYF.

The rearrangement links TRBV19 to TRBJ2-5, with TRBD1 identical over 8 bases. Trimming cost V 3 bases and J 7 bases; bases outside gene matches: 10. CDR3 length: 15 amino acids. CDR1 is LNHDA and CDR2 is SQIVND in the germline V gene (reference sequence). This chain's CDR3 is CASSIADRELGTQYF. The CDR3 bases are TGTGCCAGTAGTATCGCGGACAGGGAGCTGGGGACCCAGTACTTC.

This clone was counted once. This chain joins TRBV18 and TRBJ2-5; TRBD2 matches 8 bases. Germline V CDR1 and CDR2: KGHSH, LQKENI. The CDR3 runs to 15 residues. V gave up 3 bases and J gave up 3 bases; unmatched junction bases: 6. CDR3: CASSPAREGKETQYF. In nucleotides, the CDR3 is TGTGCCAGCTCACCCGCCCGGGAGGGCAAAGAGACCCAGTACTTC.

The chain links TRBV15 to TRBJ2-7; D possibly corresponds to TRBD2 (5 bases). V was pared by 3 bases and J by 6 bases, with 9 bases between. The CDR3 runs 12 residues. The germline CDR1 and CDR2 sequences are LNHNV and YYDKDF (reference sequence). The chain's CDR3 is CATSSGVGEQYF. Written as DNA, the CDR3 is TGTGCCACCAGCAGCGGGGTGGGCGAGCAGTACTTC.

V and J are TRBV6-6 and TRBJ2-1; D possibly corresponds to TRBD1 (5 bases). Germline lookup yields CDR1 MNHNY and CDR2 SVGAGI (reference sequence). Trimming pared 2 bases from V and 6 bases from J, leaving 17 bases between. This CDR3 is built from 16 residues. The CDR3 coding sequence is TGTGCCAGCAGTTACGGGGCCCTAGGTTGGGGCAATGAGCAGTTCTTC. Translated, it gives CASSYGALGWGNEQFF.

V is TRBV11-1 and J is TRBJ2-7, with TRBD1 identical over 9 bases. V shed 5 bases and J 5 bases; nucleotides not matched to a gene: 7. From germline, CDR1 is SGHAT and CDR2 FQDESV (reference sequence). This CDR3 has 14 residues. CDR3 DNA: TGTGCCAGCAGCCGGGACAGGGTAGAAAACGAGCAGTACTTC. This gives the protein CASSRDRVENEQYF.

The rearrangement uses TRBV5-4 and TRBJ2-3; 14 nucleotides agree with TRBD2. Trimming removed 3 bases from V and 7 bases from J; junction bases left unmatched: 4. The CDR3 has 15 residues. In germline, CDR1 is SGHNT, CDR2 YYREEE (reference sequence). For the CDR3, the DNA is TGTGCCAGCAGCTCCGGGACTAGCGGGAGTTATACGCAGTATTTT. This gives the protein CASSSGTSGSYTQYF.

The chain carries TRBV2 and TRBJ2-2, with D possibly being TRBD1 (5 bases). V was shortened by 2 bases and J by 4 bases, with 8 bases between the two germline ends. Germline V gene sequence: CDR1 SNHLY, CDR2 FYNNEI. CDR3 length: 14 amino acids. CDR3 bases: TGTGCCAGCAGTGAAAGACAGCTCACCGGGGAGCTGTTTTTT. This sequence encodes CASSERQLTGELFF. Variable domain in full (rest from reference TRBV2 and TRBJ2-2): EPEVTQTPSHQVTQMGQEVILRCVPISNHLYFYWYRQILGQKVEFLVSFYNNEISEKSEIFDDQFSVERPDGSNFTLKIRSTKLEDSAMYFCASSERQLTGELFFGEGSRLTVL.

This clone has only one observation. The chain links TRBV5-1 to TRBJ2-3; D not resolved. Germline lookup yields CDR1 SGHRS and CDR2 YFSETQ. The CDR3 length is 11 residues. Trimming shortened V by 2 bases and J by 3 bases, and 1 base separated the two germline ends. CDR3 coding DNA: TGCGCCAGCAGCTTAACAGATACGCAGTATTTT. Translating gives CASSLTDTQYF.

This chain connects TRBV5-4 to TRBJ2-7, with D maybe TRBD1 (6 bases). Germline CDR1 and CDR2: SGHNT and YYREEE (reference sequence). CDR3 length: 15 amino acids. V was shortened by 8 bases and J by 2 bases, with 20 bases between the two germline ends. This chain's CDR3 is CASHKPTTGTYEQYF. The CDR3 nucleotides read TGTGCCAGTCACAAGCCGACAACAGGGACCTACGAGCAGTACTTC.

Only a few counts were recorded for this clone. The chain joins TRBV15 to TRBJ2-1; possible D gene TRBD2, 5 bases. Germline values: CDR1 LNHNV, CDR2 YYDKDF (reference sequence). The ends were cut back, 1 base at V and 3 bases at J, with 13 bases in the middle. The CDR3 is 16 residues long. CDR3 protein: CATSRAGLPGYNEQFF. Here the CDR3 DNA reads TGTGCCACCAGCAGAGCAGGACTGCCCGGCTACAATGAGCAGTTCTTC.

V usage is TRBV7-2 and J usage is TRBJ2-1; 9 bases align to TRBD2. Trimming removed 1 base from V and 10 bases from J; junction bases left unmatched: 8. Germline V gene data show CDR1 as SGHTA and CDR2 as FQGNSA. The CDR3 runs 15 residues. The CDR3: CASSLEGGRAREQFF. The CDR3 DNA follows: TGTGCCAGCAGCTTAGAAGGCGGGAGGGCCCGAGAGCAGTTCTTC.

In DNA, the CDR3 is TGTGCCAGCAGCTTATTCCCAGGGTTCACAGATACGCAGTATTTT. Amino acids: CASSLFPGFTDTQYF. The V gene is TRBV7-6, the J gene TRBJ2-3; a weak D match, TRBD1 (5 bases). V shed 2 bases and J shed 2 bases, with 11 bases lying between them. CDR3 length equals 15 residues. Germline values: CDR1 SGHVS, CDR2 FNYEAQ.

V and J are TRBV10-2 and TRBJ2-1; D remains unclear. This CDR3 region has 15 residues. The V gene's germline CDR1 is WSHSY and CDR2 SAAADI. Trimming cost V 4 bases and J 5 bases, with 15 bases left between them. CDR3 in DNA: TGCGCCAGCAGTGCCGAGACTCCAGTCGACAATGAGCAGTTCTTC. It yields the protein CASSAETPVDNEQFF.

CDR3 protein: CASSILGDSYEQYF. CDR3 nucleotide sequence: TGTGCCAGTAGTATTTTAGGGGATTCCTACGAGCAGTACTTC. The chain joins TRBV19 to TRBJ2-7; D may be TRBD1 (5 bases). CDR3 length: 14 amino acids. The germline V gene has CDR1 LNHDA and CDR2 SQIVND (reference sequence). Trimming took 3 bases from V and 1 from J, leaving 10 bases between them.

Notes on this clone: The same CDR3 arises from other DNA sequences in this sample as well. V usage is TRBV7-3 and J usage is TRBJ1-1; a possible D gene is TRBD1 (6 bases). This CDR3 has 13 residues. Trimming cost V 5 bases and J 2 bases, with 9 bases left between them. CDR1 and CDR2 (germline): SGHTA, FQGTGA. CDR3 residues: CASSQQGNTEAFF. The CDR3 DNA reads TGTGCCAGCAGCCAACAGGGAAACACTGAAGCTTTCTTT.

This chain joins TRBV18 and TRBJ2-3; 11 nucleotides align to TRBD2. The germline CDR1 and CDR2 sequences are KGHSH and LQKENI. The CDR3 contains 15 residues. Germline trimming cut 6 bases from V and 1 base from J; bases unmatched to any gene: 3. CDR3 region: CASSLGLAGTDTQYF. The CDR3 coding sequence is TGTGCCAGCTCCCTGGGACTAGCGGGCACAGATACGCAGTATTTT.

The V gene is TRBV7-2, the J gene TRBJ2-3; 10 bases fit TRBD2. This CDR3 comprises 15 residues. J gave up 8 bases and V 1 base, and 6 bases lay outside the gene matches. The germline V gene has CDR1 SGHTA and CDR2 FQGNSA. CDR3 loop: CASSLEPSGSSTQYF. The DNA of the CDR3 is TGTGCCAGCAGCTTAGAGCCTAGCGGGAGTAGTACGCAGTATTTT. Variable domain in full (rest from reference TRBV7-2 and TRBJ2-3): GAGVSQSPSNKVTEKGKDVELRCDPISGHTALYWYRQSLGQGLEFLIYFQGNSAPDKSGLPSDRFSAERTGGSVSTLTIQRTQQEDSAVYLCASSLEPSGSSTQYFGPGTRLTVL.

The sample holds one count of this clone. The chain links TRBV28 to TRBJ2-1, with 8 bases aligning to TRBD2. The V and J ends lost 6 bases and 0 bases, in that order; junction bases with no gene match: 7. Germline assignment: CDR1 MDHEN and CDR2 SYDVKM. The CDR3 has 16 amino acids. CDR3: CASRSGSGGSYNEQFF. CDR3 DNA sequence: TGTGCCAGCAGATCGGGCAGCGGGGGCTCCTACAATGAGCAGTTCTTC. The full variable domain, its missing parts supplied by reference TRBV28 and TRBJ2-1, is DVKVTQSSRYLVKRTGEKVFLECVQDMDHENMFWYRQDPGLGLRLIYFSYDVKMKEKGDIPEGYSVSREKKERFSLILESASTNQTSMYLCASRSGSGGSYNEQFFGPGTRLTVL.